The 22 T cell receptor beta chains presented below share a single source sample, sequenced in a study of identifying expanded T cells in peripheral blood. TCRdb keeps only in-frame clones here, not all; method: immunoSEQ multiplex PCR. The profile shows around 76,000 clones, roughly 88% of them singletons. Sequencing was performed on blood. The receptors shown here come from a person aged 18 to 75 in good health.

J is TRBJ2-1 and V is TRBV5-1, with 15 nucleotides matching TRBD2. The CDR3 has 19 amino acids. Germline V gene sequence: CDR1 SGHRS, CDR2 YFSETQ. The V gene end was trimmed by 0 bases and the J gene end by 0 bases; junction bases not matched to a gene: 4. CDR3 loop: CASSLAGLAGGSSYNEQFF. CDR3 DNA: TGCGCCAGCAGCTTGGCTGGACTAGCGGGAGGGAGCTCCTACAATGAGCAGTTCTTC.

This clone showed up just a few times. The rearrangement uses TRBV5-1 and TRBJ2-3, with 10 bases fitting TRBD2. Germline V gene data show CDR1 as SGHRS and CDR2 as YFSETQ. After removal of 5 bases from V and 2 bases from J, the junction contained 11 bases not matched to a gene. The CDR3 is made up of 17 amino acids. The CDR3 loop is CASRRIGAGGYTDTQYF. The CDR3 DNA follows: TGCGCCAGCAGAAGGATTGGAGCGGGAGGGTACACAGATACGCAGTATTTT. The whole variable domain, filled in from reference TRBV5-1 and TRBJ2-3, reads KAGVTQTPRYLIKTRGQQVTLSCSPISGHRSVSWYQQTPGQGLQFLFEYFSETQRNKGNFPGRFSGRQFSNSRSEMNVSTLELGDSALYLCASRRIGAGGYTDTQYFGPGTRLTVL.

The V call is TRBV9, the J call TRBJ2-2; tentatively, D is TRBD2 (5 bases). CDR1 and CDR2 from the germline V gene are SGDLS and YYNGEE. The length of the CDR3 is 16 residues. V lost 3 bases and J 0 bases, leaving 12 bases between the germline ends. In nucleotides, the CDR3 is TGTGCCAGCAGCGGGGGAAGCGGATCGAACACCGGGGAGCTGTTTTTT. Its translation is CASSGGSGSNTGELFF.

The chain links TRBV5-6 to TRBJ1-1; 8 positions agree with TRBD1. V lost 4 bases, J lost 0 bases, and 5 bases stayed unmatched. The CDR3 totals 15 residues. Germline-derived CDR1 and CDR2 are SGHDT and YYEEEE. As DNA, the CDR3 is TGTGCCAGCAGCCTTCGGGACAGGTTGAACACTGAAGCTTTCTTT. As protein: CASSLRDRLNTEAFF.

This chain connects TRBV6-6 to TRBJ2-7; 12 positions match TRBD2. Trimming at V came to 6 bases and at J to 7 bases, leaving 7 bases not matched to a gene. CDR1 MNHNY and CDR2 SVGAGI come from the germline V gene (reference sequence). CDR3 size: 14 residues. The CDR3 DNA sequence: TGTGCCAGCAGGCAACTAGCGGGGGGAGGTGAGCAGTACTTC. Translating it yields CASRQLAGGGEQYF.

This chain connects TRBV7-9 to TRBJ1-2; a weak D match, TRBD1 (5 bases). V lost 5 bases to trimming and J lost 8 bases, with 24 bases between them. This CDR3 is 16 amino acids long. Germline CDR1 and CDR2: SEHNR and FQNEAQ (reference sequence). The CDR3 reads CASSPRLLGDRGGYTF. CDR3 DNA: TGTGCCAGCAGCCCTAGATTATTAGGCGACAGAGGCGGCTACACCTTC.

The chain couples TRBV19 to TRBJ1-2; unclear D gene. CDR3 length: 14 residues. Trimming removed 1 base at V and 8 bases at J, with 14 bases between. Germline assignment: CDR1 LNHDA and CDR2 SQIVND (reference sequence). CDR3 in amino acids: CASSIAGVGSGYTF. DNA for the CDR3: TGTGCCAGTAGTATAGCCGGAGTAGGGTCGGGCTACACCTTC.

The chain carries TRBV30 and TRBJ2-5; TRBD1 matches at 7 bases. The V and J ends lost 0 bases and 4 bases, in that order; junction bases with no gene match: 5. The CDR3 is made up of 14 amino acids. From germline, CDR1 is GTSNPN and CDR2 SVGIG (reference sequence). CDR3 region: CAWSVWTGTETQYF. The CDR3 DNA follows: TGTGCCTGGAGTGTTTGGACAGGTACAGAGACCCAGTACTTC.

The chain employs TRBV18 and TRBJ1-3; maybe TRBD1 (6 bases). The germline gives CDR1 KGHSH, CDR2 LQKENI. The CDR3 length is 18 residues. V gave up 3 bases and J gave up 4 bases, with 22 bases separating them. The CDR3 sequence: CASSPGQPDRWFGNTIYF. CDR3 coding DNA: TGTGCCAGCTCACCGGGGCAGCCTGACAGGTGGTTCGGAAACACCATATATTTT.

This clone is a singleton in its sample. The V gene is TRBV5-1, the J gene TRBJ2-5, with a tentative D call TRBD1 (5 bases). Germline V CDR1 and CDR2: SGHRS, YFSETQ. V dropped 1 base and J dropped 3 bases, with 7 bases sitting between them. The CDR3 is made up of 13 amino acids. Here the CDR3 reads CASSLLQEETQYF. CDR3 DNA: TGCGCCAGCAGCTTGCTACAGGAAGAGACCCAGTACTTC.

The chain uses TRBV7-2 and TRBJ2-7; 8 bases align to TRBD1. J gave up 9 bases and V 3 bases, and 4 bases lay outside the gene matches. CDR1 and CDR2 from the germline V gene are SGHTA and FQGNSA. CDR3 size: 12 residues. In nucleotides, the CDR3 is TGTGCCAGCAGCTTCGGACAGGGTGGGCAGTACTTC. Its protein product is CASSFGQGGQYF.

This chain connects TRBV2 to TRBJ2-1; D gene unclear. The CDR3 length is 14 residues. V gave up 5 bases and J gave up 6 bases, with 14 bases separating them. The V gene's germline CDR1 is SNHLY and CDR2 FYNNEI. CDR3 bases: TGTGCCAGCAGTCCAATCCCGTTGCGCAATGAGCAGTTCTTC. It specifies CASSPIPLRNEQFF.

The rearrangement links TRBV27 to TRBJ2-5; 9 positions agree with TRBD2. Germline V gene lookup returns CDR1 MNHEY and CDR2 SMNVEV (reference sequence). This CDR3 is built from 16 residues. V lost 2 bases, J lost 5 bases, and 9 bases stayed unmatched. CDR3 nucleotide sequence: TGTGCCAGCAGTTTACGGGCTAGCGGGGTCTGGGAGACCCAGTACTTC. It codes for CASSLRASGVWETQYF.

The chain joins TRBV28 to TRBJ1-2; D not resolved. Per the germline V gene, CDR1 is MDHEN and CDR2 is SYDVKM. V gave up 2 bases and J gave up 4 bases, with 11 bases separating them. The CDR3 is 14 residues long. CDR3 sequence: CASSLRPDIYGYTF. CDR3 in DNA: TGTGCCAGCAGTTTACGGCCAGACATCTATGGCTACACCTTC.

The chain combines TRBV5-4 with TRBJ2-5; 9 nucleotides match TRBD2. After removal of 1 base from V and 4 bases from J, the junction contained 11 bases not matched to a gene. Germline-derived CDR1 and CDR2 are SGHNT and YYREEE (reference sequence). This CDR3 contains 17 residues. The CDR3 loop is CASSLLLGSGSVETQYF. The CDR3 DNA reads TGTGCCAGCAGCTTGTTACTGGGTAGCGGGAGTGTAGAGACCCAGTACTTC.

V and J are TRBV2 and TRBJ1-4, with 7 positions matching TRBD1. With 10 bases clipped from V and 6 bases from J, the junction kept 11 bases outside the gene matches. The CDR3 consists of 14 residues. Germline lookup yields CDR1 SNHLY and CDR2 FYNNEI. The CDR3 sequence is CATPGGGADEKLFF. The CDR3 DNA is TGTGCCACCCCAGGGGGGGGCGCCGATGAAAAACTGTTTTTT.

In DNA form, the CDR3 reads TGCGCCAGCAGCTTGCGGGCGGGATCCTACGAGCAGTACTTC. It codes for CASSLRAGSYEQYF. The chain links TRBV5-1 to TRBJ2-7; D might be TRBD2 (6 bases). This CDR3 spans 14 amino acids. Trimming cost V 1 base and J 1 base, with 9 bases left between them. Germline-derived CDR1 and CDR2 are SGHRS and YFSETQ.

The V call is TRBV28, the J call TRBJ2-3, with TRBD2 matching 10 bases. Germline assignment: CDR1 MDHEN and CDR2 SYDVKM. The CDR3 totals 18 residues. The J segment lost 3 bases and the V segment lost 1 base, leaving 10 bases of the junction unmatched. CDR3 in DNA: TGTGCCAGCAGTTTATTCGGCCTAGCGGGAGTAAGTACAGATACGCAGTATTTT. Translating it yields CASSLFGLAGVSTDTQYF.

The V gene is TRBV28, the J gene TRBJ1-2; D unclear. V gave up 7 bases and J gave up 0 bases, with 18 bases separating them. CDR1 MDHEN and CDR2 SYDVKM come from the germline V gene. This CDR3 comprises 16 residues. The CDR3 DNA is TGTGCCAGCATCCCTGATTTAGGTCGTTCTAACTATGGCTACACCTTC. The encoded protein is CASIPDLGRSNYGYTF.

The sample holds one count of this clone. The CDR3 loop reads CASSRQDRPHNEQFF. CDR3 DNA: TGTGCCAGCAGTCGACAGGACCGACCCCACAATGAGCAGTTCTTC. The genes are TRBV27 and TRBJ2-1, with a tentative D call TRBD1 (6 bases). From germline, CDR1 is MNHEY and CDR2 SMNVEV (reference sequence). V gave up 5 bases and J gave up 5 bases, with 16 bases separating them. This CDR3 contains 15 residues.

The CDR3 here is CASSPSGSKSYEQYF. The CDR3 region has the DNA TGTGCCAGCTCACCTAGCGGGAGTAAGTCCTACGAGCAGTACTTC. V and J are TRBV18 and TRBJ2-7, with 9 bases fitting TRBD2. This CDR3 is built from 15 residues. V gave up 3 bases and J gave up 1 base; unmatched junction bases: 4. CDR1 KGHSH and CDR2 LQKENI come from the germline V gene.

The CDR3 bases are TGTGCCAGCAGCGTAGTTGAGGGGGTCACTGAAGCTTTCTTT. Amino acids: CASSVVEGVTEAFF. The chain has TRBV9 and TRBJ1-1; perhaps TRBD1 as D (6 bases). With 0 bases removed from V and 4 bases from J, the gap between germline ends came to 10 bases. This CDR3 region has 14 residues. Germline loops: CDR1 SGDLS, CDR2 YYNGEE. Variable domain in full (rest from reference TRBV9 and TRBJ1-1): DSGVTQTPKHLITATGQRVTLRCSPRSGDLSVYWYQQSLDQGLQFLIQYYNGEERAKGNILERFSAQQFPDLHSELNLSSLELGDSALYFCASSVVEGVTEAFFGQGTRLTVV.